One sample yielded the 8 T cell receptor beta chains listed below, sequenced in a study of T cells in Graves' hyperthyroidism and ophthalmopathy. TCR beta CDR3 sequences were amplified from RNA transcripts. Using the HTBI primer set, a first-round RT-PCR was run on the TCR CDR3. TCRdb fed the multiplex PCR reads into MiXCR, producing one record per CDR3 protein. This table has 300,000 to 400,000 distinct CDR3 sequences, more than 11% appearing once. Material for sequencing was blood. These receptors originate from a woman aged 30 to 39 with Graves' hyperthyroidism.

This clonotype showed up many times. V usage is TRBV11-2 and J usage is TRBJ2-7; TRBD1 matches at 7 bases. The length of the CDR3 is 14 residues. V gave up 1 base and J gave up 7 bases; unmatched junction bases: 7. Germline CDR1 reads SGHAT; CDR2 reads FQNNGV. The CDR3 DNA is TGTGCCAGCAGCTTAGCTGGGACAGCCCGGGAGCAGTACTTC. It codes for CASSLAGTAREQYF.

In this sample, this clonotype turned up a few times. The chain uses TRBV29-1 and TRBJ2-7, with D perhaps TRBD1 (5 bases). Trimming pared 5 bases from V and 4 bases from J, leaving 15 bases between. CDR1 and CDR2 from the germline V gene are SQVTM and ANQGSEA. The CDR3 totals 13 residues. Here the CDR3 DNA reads TGCAGCGTTCCAGGGATCCTGGAATACGAGCAGTACTTC. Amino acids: CSVPGILEYEQYF.

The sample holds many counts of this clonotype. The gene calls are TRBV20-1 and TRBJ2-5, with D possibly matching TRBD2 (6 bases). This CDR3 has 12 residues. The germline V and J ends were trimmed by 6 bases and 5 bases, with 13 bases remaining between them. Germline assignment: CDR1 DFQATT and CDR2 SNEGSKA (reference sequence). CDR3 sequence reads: CSAAPGGETQYF. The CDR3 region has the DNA TGCAGTGCCGCCCCTGGGGGGGAGACCCAGTACTTC.

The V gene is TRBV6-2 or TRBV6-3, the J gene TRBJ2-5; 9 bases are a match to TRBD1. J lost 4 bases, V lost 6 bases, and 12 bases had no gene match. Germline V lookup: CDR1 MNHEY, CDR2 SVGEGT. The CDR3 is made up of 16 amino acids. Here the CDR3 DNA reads TGTGCCAGCAGGACCTACAGGGGGCGGGTTGGAGAGACCCAGTACTTC. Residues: CASRTYRGRVGETQYF.

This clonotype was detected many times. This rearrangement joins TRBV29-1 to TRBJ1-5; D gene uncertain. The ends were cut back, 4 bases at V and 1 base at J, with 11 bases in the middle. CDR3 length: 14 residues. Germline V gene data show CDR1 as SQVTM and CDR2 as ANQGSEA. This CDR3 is CSVGGQNSNQPQHF. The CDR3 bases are TGCAGCGTTGGAGGCCAGAACAGCAATCAGCCCCAGCATTTT. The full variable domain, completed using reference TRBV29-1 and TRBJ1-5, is SAVISQKPSRDICQRGTSLTIQCQVDSQVTMMFWYRQQPGQSLTLIATANQGSEATYESGFVIDKFPISRPNLTFSTLTVSNMSPEDSSIYLCSVGGQNSNQPQHFGDGTRLSIL.

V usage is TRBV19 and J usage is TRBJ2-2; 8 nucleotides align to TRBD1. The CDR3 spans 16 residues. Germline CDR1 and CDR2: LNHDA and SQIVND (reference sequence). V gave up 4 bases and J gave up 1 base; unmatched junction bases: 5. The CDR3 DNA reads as TGTGCCAGTAGTAGATCCGGGACAGGGAACACCGGGGAGCTGTTTTTT. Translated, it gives CASSRSGTGNTGELFF.

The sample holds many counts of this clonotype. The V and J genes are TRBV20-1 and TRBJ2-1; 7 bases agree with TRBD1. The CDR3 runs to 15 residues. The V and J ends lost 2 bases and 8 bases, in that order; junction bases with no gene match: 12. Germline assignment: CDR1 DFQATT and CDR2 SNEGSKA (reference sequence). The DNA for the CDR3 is TGCAGTGCTAGACTTGGCGACAGGGTAAACGATGAGCAGTTCTTC. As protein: CSARLGDRVNDEQFF.

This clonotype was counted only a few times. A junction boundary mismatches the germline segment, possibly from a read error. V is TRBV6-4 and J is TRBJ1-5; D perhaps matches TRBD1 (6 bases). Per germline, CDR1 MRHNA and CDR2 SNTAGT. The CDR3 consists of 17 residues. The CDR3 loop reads CASSESKEEGGFQPQHF. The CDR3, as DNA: TGCGCCAGCAGTGAGTCGAAGGAGGAGGGGGGGTTCCAGCCCCAGCATTTT.